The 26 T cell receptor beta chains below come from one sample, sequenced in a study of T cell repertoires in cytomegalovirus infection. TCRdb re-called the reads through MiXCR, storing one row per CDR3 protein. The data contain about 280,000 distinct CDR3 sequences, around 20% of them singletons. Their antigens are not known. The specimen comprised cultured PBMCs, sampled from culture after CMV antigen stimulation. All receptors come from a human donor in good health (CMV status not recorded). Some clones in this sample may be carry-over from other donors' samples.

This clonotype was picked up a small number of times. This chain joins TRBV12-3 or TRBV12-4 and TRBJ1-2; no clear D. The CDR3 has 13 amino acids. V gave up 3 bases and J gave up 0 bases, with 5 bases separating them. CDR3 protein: CASSFGPNYGYTF. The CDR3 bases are TGTGCCAGCAGTTTTGGTCCTAACTATGGCTACACCTTC.

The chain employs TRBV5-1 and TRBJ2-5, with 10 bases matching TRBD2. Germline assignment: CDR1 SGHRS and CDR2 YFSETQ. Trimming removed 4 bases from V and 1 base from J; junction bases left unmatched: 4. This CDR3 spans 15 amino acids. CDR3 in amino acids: CASSELAGVQETQYF. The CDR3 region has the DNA TGCGCCAGCAGCGAGCTAGCGGGGGTCCAAGAGACCCAGTACTTC.

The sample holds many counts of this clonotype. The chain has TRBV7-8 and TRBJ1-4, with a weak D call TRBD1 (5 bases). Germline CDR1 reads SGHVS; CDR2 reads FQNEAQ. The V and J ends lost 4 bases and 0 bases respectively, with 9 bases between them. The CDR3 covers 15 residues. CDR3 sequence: CASSSYRSTNEKLFF. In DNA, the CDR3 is TGTGCCAGCAGCTCTTACAGGTCAACTAATGAAAAACTGTTTTTT. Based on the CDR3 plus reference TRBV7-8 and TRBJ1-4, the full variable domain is GAGVSQSPRYKVAKRGQDVALRCDPISGHVSLFWYQQALGQGPEFLTYFQNEAQLDKSGLPSDRFFAERPEGSVSTLKIQRTQQEDSAVYLCASSSYRSTNEKLFFGSGTQLSVL.

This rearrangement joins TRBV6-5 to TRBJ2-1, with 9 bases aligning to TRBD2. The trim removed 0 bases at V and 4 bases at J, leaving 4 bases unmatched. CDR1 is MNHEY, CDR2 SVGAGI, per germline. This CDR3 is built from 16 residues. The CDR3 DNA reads TGTGCCAGCAGTTACTCGGCTAGCGGGGCTTACAATGAGCAGTTCTTC. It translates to CASSYSASGAYNEQFF.

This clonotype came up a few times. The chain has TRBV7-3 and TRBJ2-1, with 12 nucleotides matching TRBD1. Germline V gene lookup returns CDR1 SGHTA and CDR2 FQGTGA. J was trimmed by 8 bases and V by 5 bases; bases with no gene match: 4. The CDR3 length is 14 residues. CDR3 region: CASSPRDRGHEQFF. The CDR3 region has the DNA TGTGCCAGCAGCCCGAGGGACAGGGGGCATGAGCAGTTCTTC.

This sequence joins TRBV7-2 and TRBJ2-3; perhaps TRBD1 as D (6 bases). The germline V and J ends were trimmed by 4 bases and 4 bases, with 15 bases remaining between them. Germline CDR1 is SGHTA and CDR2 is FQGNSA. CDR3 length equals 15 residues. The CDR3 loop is CASSSKTGWSDTQYF. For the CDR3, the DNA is TGTGCCAGCAGCTCCAAGACAGGATGGTCAGATACGCAGTATTTT.

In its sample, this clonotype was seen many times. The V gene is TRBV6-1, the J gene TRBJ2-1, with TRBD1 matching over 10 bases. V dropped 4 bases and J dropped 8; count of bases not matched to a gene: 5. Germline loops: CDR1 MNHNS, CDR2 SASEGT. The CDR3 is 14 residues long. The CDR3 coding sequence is TGTGCCAGCAGTGGGGGACAGGGGAGGGATGAGCAGTTCTTC. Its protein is CASSGGQGRDEQFF.

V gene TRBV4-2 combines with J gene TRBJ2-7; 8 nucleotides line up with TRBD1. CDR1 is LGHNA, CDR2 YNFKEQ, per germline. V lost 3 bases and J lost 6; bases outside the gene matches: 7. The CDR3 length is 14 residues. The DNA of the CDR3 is TGTGCCAGCAGCCACCCGACAGGGGAGAGCGAGCAGTACTTC. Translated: CASSHPTGESEQYF.

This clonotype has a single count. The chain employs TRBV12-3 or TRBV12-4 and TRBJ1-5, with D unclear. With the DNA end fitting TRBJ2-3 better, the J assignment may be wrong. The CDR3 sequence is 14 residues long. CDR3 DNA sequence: TGTGCCAGCAGTTCTCTGGCGCGAGATCAGCCCCAGTATTTT. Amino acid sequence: CASSSLARDQPQYF.

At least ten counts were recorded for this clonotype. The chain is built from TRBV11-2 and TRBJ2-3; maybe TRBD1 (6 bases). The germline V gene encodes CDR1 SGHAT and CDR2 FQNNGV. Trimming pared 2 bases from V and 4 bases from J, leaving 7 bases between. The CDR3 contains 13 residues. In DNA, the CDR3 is TGTGCCAGCAGCTTAAAGGGGGCAGATACGCAGTATTTT. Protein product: CASSLKGADTQYF.

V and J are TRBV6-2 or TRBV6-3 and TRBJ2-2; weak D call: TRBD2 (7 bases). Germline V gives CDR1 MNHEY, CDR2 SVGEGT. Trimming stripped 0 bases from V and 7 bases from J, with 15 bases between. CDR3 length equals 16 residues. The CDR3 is CASSYSIGGLGGELFF. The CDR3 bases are TGTGCCAGCAGTTACTCGATCGGGGGGCTCGGCGGGGAGCTGTTTTTT.

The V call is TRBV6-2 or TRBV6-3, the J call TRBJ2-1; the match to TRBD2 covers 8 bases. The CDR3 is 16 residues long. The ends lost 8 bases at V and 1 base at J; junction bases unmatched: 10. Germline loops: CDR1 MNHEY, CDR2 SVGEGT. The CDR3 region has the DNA TGTGCCAGCGGGCCACTGCTAGCGGGTTCCTACAATGAGCAGTTCTTC. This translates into CASGPLLAGSYNEQFF.

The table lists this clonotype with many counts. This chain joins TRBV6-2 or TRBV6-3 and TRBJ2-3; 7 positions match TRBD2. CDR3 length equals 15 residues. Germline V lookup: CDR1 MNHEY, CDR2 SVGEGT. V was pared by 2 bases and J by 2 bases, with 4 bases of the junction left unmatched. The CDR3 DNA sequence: TGTGCCAGCAGTTACATGGGGACTACCACAGATACGCAGTATTTT. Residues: CASSYMGTTTDTQYF.

The CDR3 protein is CASMRDLSYNEQFF. CDR3 DNA: TGTGCCAGCATGCGGGATTTATCCTACAATGAGCAGTTCTTC. The chain employs TRBV5-8 and TRBJ2-1; D perhaps matches TRBD2 (6 bases). CDR3 length equals 14 residues. CDR1 SGHTS and CDR2 YDEGEE come from the germline V gene. With 6 bases removed from V and 1 base from J, the gap between germline ends came to 11 bases.

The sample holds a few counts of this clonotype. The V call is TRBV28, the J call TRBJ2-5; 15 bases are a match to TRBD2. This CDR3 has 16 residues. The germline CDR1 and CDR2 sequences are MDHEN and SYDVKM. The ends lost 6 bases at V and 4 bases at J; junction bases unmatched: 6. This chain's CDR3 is CASSAGLAGGRETQYF. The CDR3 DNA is TGTGCCAGCAGCGCCGGACTAGCGGGAGGGAGAGAGACCCAGTACTTC.

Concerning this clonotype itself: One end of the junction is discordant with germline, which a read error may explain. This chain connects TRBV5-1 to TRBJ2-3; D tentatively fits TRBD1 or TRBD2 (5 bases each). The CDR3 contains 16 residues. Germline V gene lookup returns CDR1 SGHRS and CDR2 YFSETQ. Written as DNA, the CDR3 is TGCGCGAGCAAGACTACCCCAGGGATTAGCACAGATACGCAGTATTTT. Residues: CASKTTPGISTDTQYF.

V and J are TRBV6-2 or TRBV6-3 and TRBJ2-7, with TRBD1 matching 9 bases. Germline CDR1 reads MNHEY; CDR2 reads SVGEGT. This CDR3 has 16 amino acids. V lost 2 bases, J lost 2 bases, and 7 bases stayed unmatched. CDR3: CASSYRLGQGTYEQYV. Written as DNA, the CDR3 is TGTGCCAGCAGTTACAGGCTGGGACAGGGAACCTACGAGCAGTACGTC.

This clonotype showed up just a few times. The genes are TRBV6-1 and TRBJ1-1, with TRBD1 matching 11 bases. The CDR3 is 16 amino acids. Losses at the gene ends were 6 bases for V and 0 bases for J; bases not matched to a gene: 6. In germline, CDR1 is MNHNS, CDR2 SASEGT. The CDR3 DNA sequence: TGTGCCAGCAGCCTAGGACAGGGGGCATTGAACACTGAAGCTTTCTTT. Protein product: CASSLGQGALNTEAFF.

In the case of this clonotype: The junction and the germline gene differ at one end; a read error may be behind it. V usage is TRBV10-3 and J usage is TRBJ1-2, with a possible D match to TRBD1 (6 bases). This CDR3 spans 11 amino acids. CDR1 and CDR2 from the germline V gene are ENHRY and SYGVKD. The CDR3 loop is CAFRGLGGYTF. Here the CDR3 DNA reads TGTGCCTTCAGGGGATTAGGCGGCTACACCTTC.

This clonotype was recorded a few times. The CDR3 reads CASSQGRETQYF. CDR3 DNA: TGTGCCAGCTCACAGGGACGGGAGACCCAGTACTTC. The chain recombines TRBV18 with TRBJ2-5; TRBD1 or TRBD2 may be the D gene (5 bases each). The CDR3 is 12 residues long. Between the trimmed V and J ends, which lost 4 bases and 5 bases, there was a span of 8 bases. Looked up from germline, CDR1 is KGHSH and CDR2 is LQKENI.

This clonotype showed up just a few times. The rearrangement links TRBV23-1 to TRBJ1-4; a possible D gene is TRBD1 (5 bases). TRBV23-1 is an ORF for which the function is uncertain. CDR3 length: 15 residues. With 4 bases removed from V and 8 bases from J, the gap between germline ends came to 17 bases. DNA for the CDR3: TGCGCCAGCAGTCCTCCTTCATGGGGGTTCGAAAAACTGTTTTTT. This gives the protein CASSPPSWGFEKLFF.

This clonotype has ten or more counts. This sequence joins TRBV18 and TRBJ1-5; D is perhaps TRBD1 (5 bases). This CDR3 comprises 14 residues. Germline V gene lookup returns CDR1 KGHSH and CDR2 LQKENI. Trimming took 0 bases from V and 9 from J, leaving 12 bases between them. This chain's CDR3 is CASSPPGTQGPQHF. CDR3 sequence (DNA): TGTGCCAGCTCACCACCGGGGACCCAAGGGCCCCAGCATTTT.

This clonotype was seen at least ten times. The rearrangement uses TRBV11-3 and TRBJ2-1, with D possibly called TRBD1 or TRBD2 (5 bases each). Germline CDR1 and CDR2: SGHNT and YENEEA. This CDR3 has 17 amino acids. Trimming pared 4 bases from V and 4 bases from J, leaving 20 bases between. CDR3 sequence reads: CASSSGQAPSAYNEQFF. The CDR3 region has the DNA TGTGCCAGCAGCTCGGGGCAGGCTCCCTCCGCTTACAATGAGCAGTTCTTC.

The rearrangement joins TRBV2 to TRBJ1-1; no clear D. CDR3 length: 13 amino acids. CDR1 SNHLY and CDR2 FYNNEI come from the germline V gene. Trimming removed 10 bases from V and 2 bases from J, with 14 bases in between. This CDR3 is CAMTTEVNTEAFF. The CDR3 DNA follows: TGTGCCATGACGACCGAGGTTAACACTGAAGCTTTCTTT.

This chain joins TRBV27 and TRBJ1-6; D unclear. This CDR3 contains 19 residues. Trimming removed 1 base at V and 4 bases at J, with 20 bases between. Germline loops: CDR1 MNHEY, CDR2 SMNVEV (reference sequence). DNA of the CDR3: TGTGCCAGCAGTTTATTCCCCCCGCCTAGACGGCAGTATAATTCACCCCTCCACTTT. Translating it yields CASSLFPPPRRQYNSPLHF.

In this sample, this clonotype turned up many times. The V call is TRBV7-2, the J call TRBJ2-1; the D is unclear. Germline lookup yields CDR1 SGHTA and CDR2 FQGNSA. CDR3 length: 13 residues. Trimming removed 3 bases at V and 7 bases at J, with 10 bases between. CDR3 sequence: CASSFLARNEQFF. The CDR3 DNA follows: TGTGCCAGCAGCTTCCTGGCGAGGAATGAGCAGTTCTTC.